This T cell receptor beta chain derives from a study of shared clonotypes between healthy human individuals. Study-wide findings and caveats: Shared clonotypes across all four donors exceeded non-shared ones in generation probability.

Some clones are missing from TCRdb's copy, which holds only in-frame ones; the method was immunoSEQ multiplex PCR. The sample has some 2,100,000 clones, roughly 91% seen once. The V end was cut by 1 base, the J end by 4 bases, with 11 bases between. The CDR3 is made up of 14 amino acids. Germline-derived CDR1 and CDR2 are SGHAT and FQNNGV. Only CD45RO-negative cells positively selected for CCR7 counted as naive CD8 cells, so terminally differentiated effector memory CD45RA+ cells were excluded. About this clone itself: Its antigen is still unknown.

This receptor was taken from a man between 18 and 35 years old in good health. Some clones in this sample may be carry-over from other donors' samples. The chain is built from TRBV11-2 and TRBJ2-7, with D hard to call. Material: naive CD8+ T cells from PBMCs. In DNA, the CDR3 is TGTGCCAGCAGCTTAGTCGGCAGTACTTACGAGCAGTACTTC. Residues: CASSLVGSTYEQYF.